This T cell receptor (beta chain) stems from a study of cytomegalovirus exposure and HLA in healthy donors. Study-level findings and limits: Some V segments could not be told apart, so they were left out, TRBV6-2 and TRBV6-3 among them.

Regarding donors, all were healthy bone marrow donors. Both 60 Vbeta primers and 13 Jbeta primers went into the PCR. Here immunoSEQ multiplex PCR was the method, and the copy in TCRdb shows in-frame clones only, minus some. The data contain 200,000 or so clones, about 79% of them singletons. About this clone itself: What it recognizes is unknown.

J gave up 1 base and V 1 base, and 7 bases lay outside the gene matches. The germline V gene has CDR1 GTSNPN and CDR2 SVGIG (reference sequence). The CDR3 loop spans 17 amino acids. The rearrangement uses TRBV30 and TRBJ2-3, with 11 bases aligning to TRBD1. Source material: PBMCs. This TCR was recovered from a man between 18 and 29 years old in good health and CMV-seronegative. CDR3 DNA: TGTGCCTGGAGTGAGGGACAGGGGGGTACTCGCACAGATACGCAGTATTTT. This gives the protein CAWSEGQGGTRTDTQYF.